A selection of T cell receptor beta chains follows, all from one sample in a study of preoperative IRX-2 immunotherapy in early breast cancer. Data came from immunoSEQ multiplex PCR; TCRdb stores just in-frame clones and leaves some out. The sample has roughly 99,000 clones, 80% to 90% seen once. The sequencing here drew on tumor tissue, taken after IRX-2 immunotherapy. The receptor source for this set is a human donor with breast cancer. CDR3s include the opening cysteine and the closing phenylalanine or tryptophan. Fields, in order: D gene, clone size, V gene, J gene, CDR3 protein, CDR3 DNA. A D gene is named only where the DNA matches it firmly. A clone size is listed for some rows: how often the clone was seen (once, few, many), or a class if it is expanded.

>NA|NA|TRBV7-5|TRBJ2-2
CASSLGLARTGELFF
TGTGCCAGCAGCTTAGGGCTAGCCAGGACCGGGGAGCTGTTTTTT
>TRBD1|once|TRBV5-1|TRBJ1-4
CASSLELLQGNEKLFF
TGCGCCAGCAGCCTGGAGCTTTTACAGGGGAATGAAAAACTGTTTTTT
>TRBD2|NA|TRBV28|TRBJ2-3
CASSLRWGGSPSTDTQYF
TGTGCCAGCAGTTTAAGGTGGGGCGGGAGCCCCAGCACAGATACGCAGTATTTT
>NA|NA|TRBV19|TRBJ2-4
CASSIDTGGDIQCF
TGTGCCAGTAGTATAGATACAGGGGGGGACATTCAGTGCTTC
>TRBD1|NA|TRBV30|TRBJ2-4
CAWGQDQNIQYF
TGTGCCTGGGGACAGGACCAAAACATTCAGTACTTC
>NA|few|TRBV15|TRBJ2-1
CATSSPLTQGKTDEQFF
TGTGCCACCAGCAGTCCCTTGACACAGGGTAAGACGGATGAGCAGTTCTTC
>NA|few|TRBV15|TRBJ1-4
CATSRDRGAVNEKLFF
TGTGCCACCAGCAGAGATCGGGGGGCGGTTAATGAAAAACTGTTTTTT
>NA|NA|TRBV7-6|TRBJ2-3
CASSPKGGLTDTQYF
TGTGCCAGCAGCCCGAAGGGGGGACTCACAGATACGCAGTATTTT
>TRBD2|NA|TRBV19|TRBJ2-7
CASSTGGDYEQYF
TGTGCCAGTAGTACGGGGGGTGACTACGAGCAGTACTTC
>TRBD1|NA|TRBV10-2|TRBJ1-1
CASSESSPGQGTFF
TGCGCCAGCAGTGAGTCGAGTCCCGGACAGGGGACTTTCTTT
>TRBD1|NA|TRBV5-1|TRBJ1-6
CASSWGQGGSPLHF
TGCGCCAGCAGCTGGGGACAGGGAGGCTCACCCCTCCACTTT
>NA|medium-sized|TRBV11-3|TRBJ1-3
CASSLLSGPGGNTIYF
TGTGCCAGCAGCTTGTTGTCAGGGCCAGGGGGAAACACCATATATTTT
>TRBD1|NA|TRBV30|TRBJ1-2
CAYTGQGRGYTF
TGTGCCTATACGGGACAGGGGCGCGGCTACACCTTC
>NA|NA|TRBV23-1|TRBJ1-2
CASSLAGTNGYTF
TGCGCCAGCAGCTTGGCCGGGACAAATGGCTACACCTTC
>TRBD1|NA|TRBV9|TRBJ2-7
CASSVGDRPNRNEQYF
TGTGCCAGCAGCGTAGGGGACAGGCCCAACCGAAACGAGCAGTACTTC
>NA|NA|TRBV23-1|TRBJ2-7
CASSQTEFQTYEQYF
TGCGCCAGCAGCCAAACGGAATTCCAAACGTACGAGCAGTACTTC
>NA|few|TRBV12-1|TRBJ1-5
CASSARQNSNQPQHF
TGTGCCAGCAGCGCGAGACAGAATAGCAATCAGCCCCAGCATTTT
>NA|NA|TRBV28|TRBJ1-2
CASSPPGDGRAYGYTF
TGTGCCAGCAGTCCCCCCGGGGATGGCAGGGCCTATGGCTACACCTTC
>NA|NA|TRBV5-1|TRBJ2-3
CASSITGGGTDTQYF
TGCGCCAGCAGCATTACAGGCGGGGGCACAGATACGCAGTATTTT
>TRBD1|NA|TRBV25-1|TRBJ1-2
CASSVPGTGSYGYTF
TGTGCCAGCAGTGTTCCCGGGACAGGGTCTTATGGCTACACCTTC
>NA|NA|TRBV29-1|TRBJ1-4
CSVQPGTSATNEKLFF
TGCAGCGTTCAACCGGGGACTTCTGCAACTAATGAAAAACTGTTTTTT
>NA|NA|TRBV19|TRBJ2-5
CASSSPGGETQYF
TGTGCCAGTAGTTCCCCGGGGGGCGAGACCCAGTACTTC
>TRBD1|NA|TRBV6-8|TRBJ1-4
CASSYSAGGEKLFF
TGTGCCAGCAGTTACTCGGCAGGGGGCGAAAAACTGTTTTTT
>NA|NA|TRBV19|TRBJ1-5
CASSHTGTEFGNQPQHF
TGTGCCAGTAGTCATACCGGGACCGAATTTGGCAATCAGCCCCAGCATTTT
>NA|NA|TRBV18|TRBJ1-2
CASSPPSKRTDYGYTF
TGTGCCAGCTCACCACCGAGTAAAAGGACCGACTATGGCTACACCTTC
>NA|NA|TRBV10-1|TRBJ2-2
CASSLDRNTGELFF
TGCGCCAGCTCCCTGGACAGGAACACCGGGGAGCTGTTTTTT
>TRBD1|NA|TRBV5-1|TRBJ1-1
CASSLRGQSTTEAFF
TGCGCCAGCAGCTTGAGGGGACAGTCGACCACTGAAGCTTTCTTT
>NA|NA|TRBV19|TRBJ1-2
CASTESRVNYGYTF
TGTGCCAGTACCGAAAGCAGGGTGAACTATGGCTACACCTTC
>NA|NA|TRBV10-2|TRBJ1-6
CASSDPTGEVLHF
TGCGCCAGCAGTGACCCGACAGGCGAAGTCCTCCACTTT
>NA|NA|TRBV5-1|TRBJ2-7
CASSSNPSSYEQYF
TGCGCCAGCAGCTCAAACCCAAGCTCCTACGAGCAGTACTTC
>NA|NA|TRBV7-1|TRBJ2-2
CASSLRSAGELFF
TGTGCCAGCAGCTTAAGAAGCGCCGGGGAGCTGTTTTTT
>TRBD2|few|TRBV19|TRBJ2-7
CASSVGGGLAFYEQYF
TGTGCCAGTAGTGTCGGAGGGGGACTAGCGTTCTACGAGCAGTACTTC
>NA|NA|TRBV19|TRBJ2-2
CASSMGGGTGELFF
TGTGCCAGTAGTATGGGGGGAGGCACCGGGGAGCTGTTTTTT
>NA|NA|TRBV5-1|TRBJ1-1
CASRPQEMNTEAFF
TGCGCCAGCAGACCCCAGGAGATGAACACTGAAGCTTTCTTT
>TRBD1|NA|TRBV10-2|TRBJ1-2
CASSGSDRLRGSTF
TGCGCCAGCAGTGGCTCGGACAGGCTCAGAGGCTCCACCTTC
>NA|NA|TRBV5-1|TRBJ1-1
CVSSFVGALTEAFF
TGCGTCAGCAGCTTTGTGGGGGCGCTTACTGAAGCTTTCTTT
>NA|NA|TRBV18|TRBJ2-7
CASSPSSQTYEQYF
TGTGCCAGCTCACCATCGTCACAGACCTACGAGCAGTACTTC
>TRBD2|NA|TRBV18|TRBJ2-2
CASSTQTSGRKDGELFF
TGTGCCAGTTCGACTCAGACTAGCGGGAGAAAGGACGGGGAGCTGTTTTTT
>NA|NA|TRBV18|TRBJ1-4
CASSIGTEGSEKLFF
TGTGCCAGCTCAATAGGGACGGAAGGAAGTGAAAAACTGTTTTTT
>TRBD1|NA|TRBV7-7|TRBJ2-7
CASSSNPGDRGDYEQYF
TGTGCCAGCAGCTCGAACCCGGGGGACAGGGGAGACTACGAGCAGTACTTC
>NA|NA|TRBV6-8|TRBJ1-3
CASSVVGTGNTIYF
TGTGCCAGCAGTGTGGTCGGAACTGGAAACACCATATATTTT